The source of this T cell receptor (beta chain) is a study of T cells and Merkel cell carcinoma outcomes. Libraries were prepared by immunoSEQ multiplex PCR; TCRdb keeps only in-frame clonotypes and omits some of them. The table records 10,000 or so clones, about 95% of them present only once. Per the germline V gene, CDR1 is SGHTA and CDR2 is FQGNSA. V was trimmed by 5 bases and J by 8 bases, leaving 21 bases between them. The CDR3 has 16 amino acids. Sequenced sample: tumor tissue from Merkel cell carcinoma. The V and J genes are TRBV7-2 and TRBJ2-2; D ambiguous. The sequence was collected from a human donor with Merkel cell carcinoma. CDR3: CASSPTEDRAFGELFF. The CDR3 DNA reads TGTGCCAGCAGCCCTACCGAGGACCGTGCATTTGGGGAGCTGTTTTTT.